This T cell receptor (beta chain) derives from a study of Ad26.COV2.S vaccination and SARS-CoV-2 variants. For the study at large: Intramuscular Ad26.COV2.S at 5x10^10 or 1x10^11 viral particles.

On this clone itself: The target antigen is unknown.

There are 14 residues in the CDR3. Germline CDR1 is SGHRS and CDR2 is YFSETQ. The V end lost 0 bases, the J end lost 4 bases, and 7 bases lay between the germline ends. Treatment noted: some 19 received Ad26.COV2.S at low or high dose, single or two shots; roughly 5 received placebo; per-sample allocation not given. Sampling was done on day 63 after the first vaccine or placebo injection. Study-level findings and limits: Similar non-spike TCR breadth was observed in recipients of vaccine and of placebo.

Some clones are missing from TCRdb's copy, which holds only in-frame ones; the method was immunoSEQ multiplex PCR. This sample has 300,000 to 400,000 clones, with over 80% found just once. This clonotype was obtained from a person aged 18-60 years who received the Ad26.COV2.S COVID-19 vaccine or a placebo. The rearrangement joins TRBV5-1 to TRBJ2-2; a weak D match, TRBD1 (5 bases). The sequences come from peripheral blood, collected in a trial of Ad26.COV2.S vaccine versus placebo. This CDR3 reads CASSLGQTTGELFF. CDR3 bases: TGCGCCAGCAGCTTGGGACAGACCACCGGGGAGCTGTTTTTT.